This paragraph reports one T cell receptor beta chain. There are many counts of this clonotype. Its specific antigen is unknown. Base qualities are not provided; no much larger clone lies one nucleotide away. This sample was included in a study of T-cell reconstitution after alpha-beta-depleted transplantation in children listed by TCRdb under 2016. Looking at the study overall: Using TCR repertoire profiling, the study quantitatively followed how T-cell immune reconstitution unfolded in children after TCRalphabeta/CD19-depleted allogeneic hematopoietic cell transplantation.

Library generation was performed with PCR. TCRdb records Illumina HiSeq 2500 as the sequencer. TCR libraries were prepared with molecular barcoding, using unique molecular identifiers to normalize TCRbeta repertoire quantification. TCRdb reprocessed the public reads (quality trimming at Q25 with fastp, clone calling with MiXCR) and kept in-frame beta chains. Under each unique CDR3 protein, matching rows form one entry showing the most common genes and DNA. This sample holds more than 150,000 distinct CDR3 sequences; 13% to 15% were observed only once. In total, the top ten clones hold 13% of the sample. Trimming takes 1 base from V and 5 bases from J, and the germline ends sit 10 bases apart. The germline V gene supplies CDR1 SGHRS and CDR2 YFSETQ. From its cysteine to its phenylalanine, the CDR3 spans 13 amino acids. This entry keeps only the CDR3 DNA: 39 bases, framed from base 1.

Material: PBMCs from the stem cell graft donor, obtained from the stem cell graft. The chain links TRBV5-1 with TRBJ2-7; no D gene is confidently identified. This clonotype was sampled from a human donor who donated a stem cell graft to a child with acute lymphoblastic leukemia. The CDR3 has the sequence CASSLLGIDEQYF. The sequence in DNA is TGCGCCAGCAGCTTGCTGGGAATCGACGAGCAGTACTTC.